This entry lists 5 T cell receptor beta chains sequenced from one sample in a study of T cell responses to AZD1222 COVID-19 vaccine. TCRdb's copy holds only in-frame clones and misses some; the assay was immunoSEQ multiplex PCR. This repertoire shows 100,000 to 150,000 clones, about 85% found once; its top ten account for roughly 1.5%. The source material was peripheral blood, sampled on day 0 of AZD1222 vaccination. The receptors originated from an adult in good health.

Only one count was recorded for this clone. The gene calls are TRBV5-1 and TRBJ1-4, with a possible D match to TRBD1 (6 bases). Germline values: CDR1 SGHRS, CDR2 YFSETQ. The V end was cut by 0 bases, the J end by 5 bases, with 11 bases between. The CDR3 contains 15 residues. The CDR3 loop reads CASSLGTVQNEKLFF. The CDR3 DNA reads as TGCGCCAGCAGCTTGGGGACAGTTCAGAATGAAAAACTGTTTTTT.

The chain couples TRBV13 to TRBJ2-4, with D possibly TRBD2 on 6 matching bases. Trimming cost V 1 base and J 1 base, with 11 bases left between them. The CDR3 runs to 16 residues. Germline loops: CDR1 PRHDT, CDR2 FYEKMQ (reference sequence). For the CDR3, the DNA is TGTGCCAGCAGCTTAGAGGCGGGGTTGGCCAAAAACATTCAGTACTTC. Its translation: CASSLEAGLAKNIQYF.

CDR3 sequence (DNA): TGTGCCAGCAGCAGGGGACAGATGAACACTGAAGCTTTCTTT. As protein: CASSRGQMNTEAFF. This chain uses TRBV5-4 with TRBJ1-1, with TRBD1 matching 7 bases. The CDR3 extends over 14 amino acids. V was pared by 4 bases and J by 0 bases, with 3 bases of the junction left unmatched. Germline CDR1 is SGHNT and CDR2 is YYREEE (reference sequence).

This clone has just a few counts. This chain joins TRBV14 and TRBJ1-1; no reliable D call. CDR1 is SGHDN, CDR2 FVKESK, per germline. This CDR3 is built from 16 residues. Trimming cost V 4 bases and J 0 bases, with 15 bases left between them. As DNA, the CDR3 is TGTGCCAGCAGCCCATTGGGCGGTATCATGAACACTGAAGCTTTCTTT. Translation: CASSPLGGIMNTEAFF.

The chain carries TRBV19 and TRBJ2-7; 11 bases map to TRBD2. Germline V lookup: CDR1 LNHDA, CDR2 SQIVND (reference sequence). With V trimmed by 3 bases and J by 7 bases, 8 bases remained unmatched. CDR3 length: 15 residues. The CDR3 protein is CASSISGGAWEEQYF. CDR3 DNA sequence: TGTGCCAGTAGTATTAGCGGGGGGGCCTGGGAAGAGCAGTACTTC. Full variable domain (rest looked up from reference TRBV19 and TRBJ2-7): DGGITQSPKYLFRKEGQNVTLSCEQNLNHDAMYWYRQDPGQGLRLIYYSQIVNDFQKGDIAEGYSVSREKKESFPLTVTSAQKNPTAFYLCASSISGGAWEEQYFGPGTRLTVT.